This is a list of T cell receptor beta chains from one sample in a study of cytomegalovirus exposure and HLA in healthy donors. TCRdb keeps only in-frame clones here, not all; method: immunoSEQ multiplex PCR. The top ten clones hold 2.8% of a sample with roughly 100,000 clones, 71% of them seen once. The specimen was PBMCs. These receptors originate from a female donor in good health and CMV-seronegative. Each CDR3 is given with its conserved first and last residue. The D gene is left open where the match is weak. Clone size is given for some rows only: seen once, a few or many times, or a class if the clone is expanded.

d_gene	abundance	v_gene	j_gene	CDR3aa	CDR3nt
-	-	TRBV29-1	TRBJ1-2	CSVVPTGAYGYTF	TGCAGCGTGGTACCGACTGGGGCATATGGCTACACCTTC
-	-	TRBV11-3	TRBJ1-2	CASSPLYGREDGYTF	TGTGCCAGCAGCCCCCTGTACGGCAGGGAGGATGGCTACACCTTC
-	once	TRBV5-4	TRBJ2-6	CASSLAVSSGANVLTF	TGTGCCAGCAGCTTGGCTGTTTCCTCTGGGGCCAACGTCCTGACTTTC
TRBD1	-	TRBV7-6	TRBJ2-5	CASSQDRVETQYF	TGTGCCAGCAGCCAGGACAGGGTGGAGACCCAGTACTTC
TRBD2	few	TRBV29-1	TRBJ2-5	CSVESSGWGETQYF	TGCAGCGTTGAATCTAGCGGATGGGGGGAGACCCAGTACTTC
-	-	TRBV10-2	TRBJ2-3	CASRAWATGSTDTQYF	TGCGCCAGCAGGGCATGGGCGACGGGGTCCACAGATACGCAGTATTTT
TRBD2	few	TRBV9	TRBJ2-1	CASSPGLAGGLYNEQFF	TGTGCCAGCAGCCCAGGACTAGCGGGAGGACTGTACAATGAGCAGTTCTTC
-	-	TRBV7-3	TRBJ2-7	CASSPRGSLLTEQYF	TGTGCCAGCAGCCCCCGGGGTAGCTTACTGACCGAGCAGTACTTC
TRBD1	-	TRBV2	TRBJ1-5	CASSNDRAQPQHF	TGTGCCAGCAGTAACGACAGGGCTCAGCCCCAGCATTTT
TRBD2	-	TRBV27	TRBJ2-1	CASSRGTSGSNEQFF	TGTGCCAGCAGTAGAGGGACTAGCGGGAGTAATGAGCAGTTCTTC
-	-	TRBV6-6	TRBJ2-1	CAVGGGVHNEQFF	TGTGCAGTAGGGGGTGGGGTTCACAATGAGCAGTTCTTC
-	-	TRBV19	TRBJ1-5	CASSPPESLTNQPQHF	TGTGCCAGTAGTCCCCCCGAGAGCCTAACTAATCAGCCCCAGCATTTT
TRBD2	-	TRBV28	TRBJ2-7	CASSLAGLAGGPSRF	TGTGCCAGCAGTTTAGCGGGACTAGCGGGAGGTCCTAGCCGTTTC
TRBD2	-	TRBV5-8	TRBJ2-5	CASSLGVRERGETQYF	TGTGCCAGCAGCTTGGGGGTTCGGGAGCGGGGAGAGACCCAGTACTTC
-	-	TRBV19	TRBJ1-1	CASSMTGLAREAFF	TGTGCCAGTAGTATGACCGGTCTCGCCAGGGAAGCTTTCTTT
TRBD2	-	TRBV5-1	TRBJ2-7	CASSLIGGSGTNPYEQYF	TGCGCCAGCAGCTTGATTGGGGGGTCAGGGACTAATCCCTACGAGCAGTACTTC
TRBD1	-	TRBV4-1	TRBJ2-7	CASSPGDRGPREQYF	TGCGCCAGCAGCCCTGGGGACAGGGGGCCTCGGGAGCAGTACTTC
-	-	TRBV5-1	TRBJ1-1	CASSFRQLHEAFF	TGCGCCAGCAGCTTCAGGCAGCTTCATGAAGCTTTCTTT
-	-	TRBV7-3	TRBJ2-6	CASSSSANPYSGANVLTF	TGTGCCAGCAGCTCTAGCGCTAATCCCTACTCTGGGGCCAACGTCCTGACTTTC
-	-	TRBV9	TRBJ2-7	CASSPAGGNYEQYF	TGTGCCAGCAGCCCTGCCGGGGGAAACTACGAGCAGTACTTC
TRBD1	-	TRBV27	TRBJ1-2	CASSLQGARGYTF	TGTGCCAGCAGTTTACAGGGGGCGCGGGGCTACACCTTC
TRBD1	-	TRBV18	TRBJ1-1	CASSDRTGGVGTEAFF	TGTGCCAGCTCAGACCGGACAGGGGGCGTTGGCACTGAAGCTTTCTTT
TRBD1	-	TRBV6-1	TRBJ1-1	CASSSRTGNTEAFF	TGTGCCAGCAGTTCACGGACAGGGAACACTGAAGCTTTCTTT
TRBD2	once	TRBV7-6	TRBJ2-7	CASSPPIRELAGGEQYF	TGTGCCAGCAGCCCCCCCATTCGGGAACTAGCGGGAGGGGAGCAGTACTTC
-	-	TRBV6-4	TRBJ2-1	CASSDHSGEGNEQFF	TGTGCCAGCAGTGACCATAGCGGCGAAGGGAATGAGCAGTTCTTC
-	few	TRBV5-1	TRBJ2-6	CASSFREPSGANVLTF	TGCGCCAGCAGCTTCCGAGAGCCCTCTGGGGCCAACGTCCTGACTTTC
TRBD2	-	TRBV5-1	TRBJ2-3	CASSYTSGRTDTQYF	TGCGCCAGCAGCTACACTAGCGGGAGGACAGATACGCAGTATTTT
-	-	TRBV5-8	TRBJ1-5	CASSASRGLRGNQPQHF	TGTGCCAGCAGCGCTTCCAGGGGATTAAGGGGAAATCAGCCCCAGCATTTT
TRBD1	few	TRBV6-1	TRBJ2-5	CASSVGTGLETQYF	TGTGCCAGCAGTGTCGGGACAGGGTTAGAGACCCAGTACTTC
-	few	TRBV4-1	TRBJ1-1	CASSYGGTEAFF	TGCGCCAGCAGCTACGGAGGGACTGAAGCTTTCTTT
TRBD2	few	TRBV6-6	TRBJ2-5	CASGPGLAPQETQYF	TGTGCCAGCGGCCCGGGACTAGCGCCCCAAGAGACCCAGTACTTC
-	-	TRBV29-1	TRBJ2-3	CSVDFTDTQYF	TGCAGCGTAGACTTTACAGATACGCAGTATTTT
TRBD1	-	TRBV11-3	TRBJ2-7	CASRLQGARATRYEQYF	TGTGCCAGCAGACTACAGGGGGCGCGAGCGACGCGGTACGAGCAGTACTTC
TRBD2	once	TRBV19	TRBJ2-1	CASSIVNSGSNEQFF	TGTGCCAGTAGTATCGTCAATAGCGGGAGCAATGAGCAGTTCTTC
TRBD1	-	TRBV5-5	TRBJ2-7	CASSWRQGDYEQYF	TGTGCCAGCAGCTGGCGACAGGGGGACTACGAGCAGTACTTC
-	-	TRBV6-5	TRBJ1-5	CASSPAGNHQPQHF	TGTGCCAGCAGTCCGGCAGGGAATCATCAGCCCCAGCATTTT
-	few	TRBV5-6	TRBJ2-5	CASSAPVGEAETQYF	TGTGCCAGCAGCGCCCCAGTGGGGGAGGCTGAGACCCAGTACTTC
TRBD1	-	TRBV4-3	TRBJ2-7	CASTPGQGENYEQYF	TGCGCCAGCACCCCGGGACAGGGCGAAAACTACGAGCAGTACTTC